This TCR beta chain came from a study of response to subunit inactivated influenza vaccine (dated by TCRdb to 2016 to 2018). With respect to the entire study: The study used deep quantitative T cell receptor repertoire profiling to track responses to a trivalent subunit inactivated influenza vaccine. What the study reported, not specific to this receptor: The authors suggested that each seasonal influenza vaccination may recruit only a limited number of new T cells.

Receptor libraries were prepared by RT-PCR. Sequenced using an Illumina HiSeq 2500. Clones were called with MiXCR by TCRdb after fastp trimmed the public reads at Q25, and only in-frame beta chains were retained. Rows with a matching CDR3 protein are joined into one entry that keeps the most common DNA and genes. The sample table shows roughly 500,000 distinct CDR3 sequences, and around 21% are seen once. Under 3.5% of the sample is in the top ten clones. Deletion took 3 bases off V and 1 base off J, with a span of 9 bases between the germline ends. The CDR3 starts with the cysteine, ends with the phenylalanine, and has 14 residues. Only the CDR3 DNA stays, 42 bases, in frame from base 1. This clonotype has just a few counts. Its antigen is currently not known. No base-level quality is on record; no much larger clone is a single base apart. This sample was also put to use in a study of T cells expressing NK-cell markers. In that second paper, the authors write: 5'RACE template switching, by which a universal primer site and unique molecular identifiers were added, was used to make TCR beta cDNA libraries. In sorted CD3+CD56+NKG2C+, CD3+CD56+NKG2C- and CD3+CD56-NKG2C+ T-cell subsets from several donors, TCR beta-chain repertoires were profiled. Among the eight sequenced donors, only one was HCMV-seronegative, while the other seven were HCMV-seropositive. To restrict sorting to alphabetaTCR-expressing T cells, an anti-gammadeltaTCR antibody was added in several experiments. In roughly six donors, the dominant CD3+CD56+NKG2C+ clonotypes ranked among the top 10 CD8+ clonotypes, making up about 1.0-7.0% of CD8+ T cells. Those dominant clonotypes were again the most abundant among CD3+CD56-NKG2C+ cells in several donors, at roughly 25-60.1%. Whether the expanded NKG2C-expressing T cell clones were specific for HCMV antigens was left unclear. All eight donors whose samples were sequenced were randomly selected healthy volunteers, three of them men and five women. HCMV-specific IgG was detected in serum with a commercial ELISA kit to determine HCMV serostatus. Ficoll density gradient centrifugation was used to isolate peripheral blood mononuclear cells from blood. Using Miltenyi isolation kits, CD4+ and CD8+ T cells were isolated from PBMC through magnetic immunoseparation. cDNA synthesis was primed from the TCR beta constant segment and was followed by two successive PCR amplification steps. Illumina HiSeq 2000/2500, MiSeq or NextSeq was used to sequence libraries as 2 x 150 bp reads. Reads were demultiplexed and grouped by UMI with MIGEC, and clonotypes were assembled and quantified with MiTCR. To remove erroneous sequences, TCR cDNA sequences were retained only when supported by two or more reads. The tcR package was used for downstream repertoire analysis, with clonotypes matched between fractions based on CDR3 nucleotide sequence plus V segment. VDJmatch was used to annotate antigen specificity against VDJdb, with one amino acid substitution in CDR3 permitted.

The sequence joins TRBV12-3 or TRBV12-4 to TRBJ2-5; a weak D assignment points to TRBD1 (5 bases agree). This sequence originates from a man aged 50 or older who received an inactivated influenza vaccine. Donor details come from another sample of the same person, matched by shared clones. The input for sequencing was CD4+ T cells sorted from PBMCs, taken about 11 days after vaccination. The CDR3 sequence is CASSFAGIQETQYF. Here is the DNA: TGTGCCAGCAGTTTTGCAGGGATCCAAGAGACCCAGTACTTC.